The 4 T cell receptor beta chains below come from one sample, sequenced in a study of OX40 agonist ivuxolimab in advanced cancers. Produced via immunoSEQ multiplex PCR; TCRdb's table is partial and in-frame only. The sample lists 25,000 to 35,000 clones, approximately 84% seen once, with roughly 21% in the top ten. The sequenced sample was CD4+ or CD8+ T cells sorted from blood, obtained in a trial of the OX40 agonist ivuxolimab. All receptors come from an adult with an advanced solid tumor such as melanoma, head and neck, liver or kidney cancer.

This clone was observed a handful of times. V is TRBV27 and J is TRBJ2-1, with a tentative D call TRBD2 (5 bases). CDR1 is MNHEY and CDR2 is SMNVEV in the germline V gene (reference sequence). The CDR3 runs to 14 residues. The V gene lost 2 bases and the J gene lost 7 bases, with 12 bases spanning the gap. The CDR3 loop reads CASSLRGLGNEQFF. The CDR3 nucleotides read TGTGCCAGCAGTTTACGGGGATTGGGAAATGAGCAGTTCTTC.

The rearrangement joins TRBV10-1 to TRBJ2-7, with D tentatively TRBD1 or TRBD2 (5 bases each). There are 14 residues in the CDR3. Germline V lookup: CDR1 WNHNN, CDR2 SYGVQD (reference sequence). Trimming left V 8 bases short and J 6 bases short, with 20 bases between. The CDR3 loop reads CASHPRDQELEQYF. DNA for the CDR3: TGCGCCAGCCACCCCCGGGACCAGGAGCTCGAGCAGTACTTC.

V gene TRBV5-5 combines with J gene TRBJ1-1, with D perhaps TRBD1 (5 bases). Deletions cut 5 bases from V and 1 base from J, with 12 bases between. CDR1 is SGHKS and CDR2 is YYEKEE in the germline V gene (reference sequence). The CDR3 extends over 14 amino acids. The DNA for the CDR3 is TGTGCCAGCAGTTTCAGGGAGCGGAACACTGAAGCTTTCTTT. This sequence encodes CASSFRERNTEAFF.

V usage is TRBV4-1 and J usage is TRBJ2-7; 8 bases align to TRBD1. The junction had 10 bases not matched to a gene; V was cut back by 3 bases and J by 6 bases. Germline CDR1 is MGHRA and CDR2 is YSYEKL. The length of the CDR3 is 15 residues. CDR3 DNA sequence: TGCGCCAGCAGCCAGGGGACAGGCCCTGCTGGCGAGCAGTACTTC. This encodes CASSQGTGPAGEQYF.